This T cell receptor beta chain derives from a study of tumor-infiltrating lymphocytes in primary liver carcinoma. As for the study in general: Stage T1-T3 N0M0 and a size of 4.2 to 10 cm characterized the tumors. About 3.5 to 8 million productive TCRbeta reads were obtained from the samples, with similar numbers across tissue types.

As for this clonotype: A junction boundary mismatches the germline segment, possibly from a read error.

Both RNA and DNA were isolated together from roughly 20-30 mg of bulk tissue that had not been sorted. The germline V gene has CDR1 MDHEN and CDR2 SYDVKM. This CDR3 region has 14 residues. Using a constant-region primer together with ProtoScript II reverse transcriptase, TCR beta cDNA was made from about 490 ng of total RNA. Three nested multiplex PCR rounds, a slightly modified ARM-PCR, produced the libraries for TCR beta. Two initial PCR rounds of around 10 cycles each paired TRBV1-TRBV30 forward primers with a C-beta reverse primer. TCRdb re-called the multiplex PCR reads with MiXCR, one entry per CDR3 protein. Counted here are around 27,000 distinct CDR3 sequences, nearly 80% occurring once; the ten biggest clones make up less than 55%.

The receptor was isolated from a man aged 40-50 years with primary liver carcinoma and hepatitis B virus infection. Sequenced material: liver tumor tissue from sampling region 3. This sample's subset: tumor region T3, left-lateral pole. The genes are TRBV28 and TRBJ2-7; D may be TRBD1 (5 bases). CDR3 in DNA: TGTACCAGCATCCGGATAGGGGCCTCCTACGAGCAGTACTTC. Its protein product is CTSIRIGASYEQYF.